The sequence of this T cell receptor beta chain was determined in a study of blood T cell repertoires in COVID-19. Study at large: Both acute and convalescent COVID-19 samples were obtained from the United States, Italy and Spain. From T cells, B-cell-depleted T cells, or PBMCs came the material, which was cDNA or gDNA.

This clone was recorded once. The method was immunoSEQ multiplex PCR; TCRdb's version includes in-frame clones alone and lacks a portion of them. The sample consists of 170,000 or so clones, roughly four fifths of them appearing once. A Seattle source enrolled patients during active infection and followed them longitudinally. The clonotype originates from a woman aged 65 to 85 with COVID-19, enrolled during active disease. Specimen: peripheral blood.

CDR3 nucleotide sequence: TGTGCCAGCAGCCCCCGGACAGATACGCAGTATTTT. Translation: CASSPRTDTQYF. The V gene is TRBV3-1 (or the pseudogene TRBV3-2), the J gene TRBJ2-3, with D unresolved. Germline-derived CDR1 and CDR2 are LGHDT and YNNKEL (reference sequence). V lost 4 bases, J lost 3 bases, and 5 bases lay in between. This CDR3 has 12 residues.